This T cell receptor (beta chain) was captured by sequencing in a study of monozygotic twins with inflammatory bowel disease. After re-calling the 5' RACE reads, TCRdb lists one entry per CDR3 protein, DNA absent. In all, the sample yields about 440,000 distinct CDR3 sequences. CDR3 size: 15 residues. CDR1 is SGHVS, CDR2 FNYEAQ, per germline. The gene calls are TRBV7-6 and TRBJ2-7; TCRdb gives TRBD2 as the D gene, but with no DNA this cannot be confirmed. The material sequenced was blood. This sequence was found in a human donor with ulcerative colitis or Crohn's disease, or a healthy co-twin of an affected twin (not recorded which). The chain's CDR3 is CASSPGGVPTYEQYF.